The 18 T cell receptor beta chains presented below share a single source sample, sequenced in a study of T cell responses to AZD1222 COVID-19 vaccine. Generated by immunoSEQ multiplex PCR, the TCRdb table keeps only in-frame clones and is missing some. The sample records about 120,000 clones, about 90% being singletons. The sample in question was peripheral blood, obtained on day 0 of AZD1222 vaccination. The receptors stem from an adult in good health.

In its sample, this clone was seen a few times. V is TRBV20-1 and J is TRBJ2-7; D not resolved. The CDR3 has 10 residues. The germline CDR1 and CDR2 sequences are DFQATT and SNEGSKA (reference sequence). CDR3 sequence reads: CVRYSYEQYF. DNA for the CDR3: TGCGTCCGGTACTCCTACGAGCAGTACTTC.

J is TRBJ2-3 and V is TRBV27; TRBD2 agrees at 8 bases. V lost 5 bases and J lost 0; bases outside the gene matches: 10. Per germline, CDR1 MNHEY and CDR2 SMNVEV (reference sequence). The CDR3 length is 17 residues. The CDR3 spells CASSLKLAGYSTDTQYF. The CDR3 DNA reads TGTGCCAGCAGTCTAAAGTTAGCGGGATATAGCACAGATACGCAGTATTTT.

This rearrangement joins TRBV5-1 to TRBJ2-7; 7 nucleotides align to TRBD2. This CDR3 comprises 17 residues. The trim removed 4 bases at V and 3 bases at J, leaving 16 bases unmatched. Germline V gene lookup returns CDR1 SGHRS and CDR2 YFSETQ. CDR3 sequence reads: CASSRGVASGAHYEQYF. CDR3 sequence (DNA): TGCGCCAGCAGCCGTGGGGTGGCGAGCGGGGCCCACTACGAGCAGTACTTC.

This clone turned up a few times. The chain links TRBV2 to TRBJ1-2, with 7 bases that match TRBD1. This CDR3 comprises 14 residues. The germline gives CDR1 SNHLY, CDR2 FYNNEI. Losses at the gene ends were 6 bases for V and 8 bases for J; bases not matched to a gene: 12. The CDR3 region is CASSFGTAYTGYTF. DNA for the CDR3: TGTGCCAGCAGCTTCGGGACAGCCTACACGGGCTACACCTTC. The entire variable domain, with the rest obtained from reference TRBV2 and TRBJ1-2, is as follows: EPEVTQTPSHQVTQMGQEVILRCVPISNHLYFYWYRQILGQKVEFLVSFYNNEISEKSEIFDDQFSVERPDGSNFTLKIRSTKLEDSAMYFCASSFGTAYTGYTFGSGTRLTVV.

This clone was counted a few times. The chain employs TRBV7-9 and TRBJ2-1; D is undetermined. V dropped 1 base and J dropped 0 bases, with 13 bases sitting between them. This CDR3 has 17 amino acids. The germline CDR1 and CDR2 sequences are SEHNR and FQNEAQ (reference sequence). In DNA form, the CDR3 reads TGTGCCAGCAGCTTAGGCCAGCCGGGCCGCTCCTACAATGAGCAGTTCTTC. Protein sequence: CASSLGQPGRSYNEQFF.

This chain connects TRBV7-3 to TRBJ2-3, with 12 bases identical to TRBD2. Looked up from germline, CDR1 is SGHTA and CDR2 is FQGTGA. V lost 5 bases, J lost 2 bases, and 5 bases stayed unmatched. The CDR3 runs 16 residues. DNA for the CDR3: TGTGCCAGCAGCCGTGGACTAGCGGGGTCCACAGATACGCAGTATTTT. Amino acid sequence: CASSRGLAGSTDTQYF. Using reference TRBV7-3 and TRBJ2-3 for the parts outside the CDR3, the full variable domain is GAGVSQTPSNKVTEKGKYVELRCDPISGHTALYWYRQSLGQGPEFLIYFQGTGAADDSGLPNDRFFAVRPEGSVSTLKIQRTERGDSAVYLCASSRGLAGSTDTQYFGPGTRLTVL.

The CDR3 protein is CASSRSGQGTEAFF. The CDR3 region has the DNA TGTGCCAGCAGTCGGTCGGGCCAGGGGACCGAAGCTTTCTTT. The V call is TRBV6-5, the J call TRBJ1-1; D is possibly TRBD1 (6 bases). This CDR3 is 14 amino acids long. The germline CDR1 and CDR2 sequences are MNHEY and SVGAGI. With 5 bases removed from V and 8 bases from J, the gap between germline ends came to 18 bases.

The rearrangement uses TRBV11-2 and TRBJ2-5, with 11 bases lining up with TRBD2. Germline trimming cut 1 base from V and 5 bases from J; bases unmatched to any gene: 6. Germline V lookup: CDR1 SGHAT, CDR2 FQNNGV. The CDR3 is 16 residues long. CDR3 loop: CASSLGLAGGQETQYF. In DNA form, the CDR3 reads TGTGCCAGCAGCTTAGGTCTAGCGGGGGGCCAGGAGACCCAGTACTTC.

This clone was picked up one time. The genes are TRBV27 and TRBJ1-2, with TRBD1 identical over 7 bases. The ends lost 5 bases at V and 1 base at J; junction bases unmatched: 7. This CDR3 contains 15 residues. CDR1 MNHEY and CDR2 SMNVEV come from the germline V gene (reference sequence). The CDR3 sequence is CASSRSGQVNYGYTF. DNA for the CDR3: TGTGCCAGCAGTCGCTCCGGACAGGTTAACTATGGCTACACCTTC.

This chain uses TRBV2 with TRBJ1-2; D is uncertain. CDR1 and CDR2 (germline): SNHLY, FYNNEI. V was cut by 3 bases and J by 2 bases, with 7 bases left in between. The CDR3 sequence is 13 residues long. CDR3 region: CASSETTNYGYTF. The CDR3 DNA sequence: TGTGCCAGCAGTGAGACGACCAACTATGGCTACACCTTC.

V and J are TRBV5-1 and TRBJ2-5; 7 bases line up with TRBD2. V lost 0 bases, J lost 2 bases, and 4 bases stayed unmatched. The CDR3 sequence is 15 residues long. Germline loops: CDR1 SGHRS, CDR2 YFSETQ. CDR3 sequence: CASSLGASGQETQYF. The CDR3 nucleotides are TGCGCCAGCAGCTTGGGGGCTAGCGGTCAAGAGACCCAGTACTTC.

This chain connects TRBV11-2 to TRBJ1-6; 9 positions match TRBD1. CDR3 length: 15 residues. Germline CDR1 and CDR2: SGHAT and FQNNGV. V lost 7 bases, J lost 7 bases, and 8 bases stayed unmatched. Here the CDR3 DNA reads TGTGCCAGCACCCCCCGCGGACAGGGGAATTCACCCCTCCACTTT. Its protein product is CASTPRGQGNSPLHF.

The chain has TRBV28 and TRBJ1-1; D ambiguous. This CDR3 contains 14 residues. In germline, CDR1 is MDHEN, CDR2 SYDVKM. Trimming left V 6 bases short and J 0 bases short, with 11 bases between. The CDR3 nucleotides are TGTGCCAGCAGCCCCCGGCGCCTGAACACTGAAGCTTTCTTT. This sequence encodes CASSPRRLNTEAFF.

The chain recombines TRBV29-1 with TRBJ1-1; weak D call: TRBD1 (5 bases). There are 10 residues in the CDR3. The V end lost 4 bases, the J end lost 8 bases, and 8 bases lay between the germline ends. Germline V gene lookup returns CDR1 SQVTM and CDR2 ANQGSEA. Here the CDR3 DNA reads TGCAGCGTTGGGGGGAGGGAAGCTTTCTTT. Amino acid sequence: CSVGGREAFF.

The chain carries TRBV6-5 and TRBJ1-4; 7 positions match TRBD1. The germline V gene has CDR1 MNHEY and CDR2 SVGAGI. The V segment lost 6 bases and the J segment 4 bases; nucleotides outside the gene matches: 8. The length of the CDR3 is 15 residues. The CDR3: CASREDRPINEKLFF. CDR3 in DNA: TGTGCCAGCAGGGAGGACAGGCCGATTAATGAAAAACTGTTTTTT.

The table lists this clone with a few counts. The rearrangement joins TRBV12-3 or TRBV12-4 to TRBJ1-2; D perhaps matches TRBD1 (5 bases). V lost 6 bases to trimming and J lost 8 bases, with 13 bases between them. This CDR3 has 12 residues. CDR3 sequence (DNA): TGTGCCAGCAGCCGGGGCGGAGGCGGCTACACCTTC. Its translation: CASSRGGGGYTF.

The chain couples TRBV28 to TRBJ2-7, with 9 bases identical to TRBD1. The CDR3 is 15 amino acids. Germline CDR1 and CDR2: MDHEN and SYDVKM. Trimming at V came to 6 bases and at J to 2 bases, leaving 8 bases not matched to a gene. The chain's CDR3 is CASSSTGQGTYEQYF. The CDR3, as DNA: TGTGCCAGCAGCTCGACGGGACAGGGTACCTACGAGCAGTACTTC.

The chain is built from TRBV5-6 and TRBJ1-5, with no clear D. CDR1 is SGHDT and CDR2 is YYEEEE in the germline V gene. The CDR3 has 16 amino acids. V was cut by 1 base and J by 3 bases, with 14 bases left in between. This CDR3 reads CASSLSEGIYNQPQHF. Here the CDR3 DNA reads TGTGCCAGCAGCTTGTCGGAGGGAATTTACAATCAGCCCCAGCATTTT. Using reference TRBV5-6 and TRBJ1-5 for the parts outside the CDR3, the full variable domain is DAGVTQSPTHLIKTRGQQVTLRCSPKSGHDTVSWYQQALGQGPQFIFQYYEEEERQRGNFPDRFSGHQFPNYSSELNVNALLLGDSALYLCASSLSEGIYNQPQHFGDGTRLSIL.